The sequence of this T cell receptor (beta chain) was determined in a study of technical replicates of blood from a handful of donors. Germline-derived CDR1 and CDR2 are SGHRS and YFSETQ. The CDR3 has 15 amino acids. The trim removed 0 bases at V and 8 bases at J, leaving 4 bases unmatched. The assay was immunoSEQ multiplex PCR, and TCRdb's table has in-frame clones only and misses some. Counted here are 74,000 or so clones, about nine tenths occurring once; the ten biggest clones make up 0.27%. The TCR originated in a human donor in good health. The rearrangement joins TRBV5-1 to TRBJ2-1; 11 bases fit TRBD2. The sample consisted of T cells isolated from PBMCs. This CDR3 is CASSLEGLAAHEQFF. The CDR3 DNA sequence: TGCGCCAGCAGCTTGGAGGGACTAGCGGCCCATGAGCAGTTCTTC. Supplemented by reference TRBV5-1 and TRBJ2-1, the full variable domain reads KAGVTQTPRYLIKTRGQQVTLSCSPISGHRSVSWYQQTPGQGLQFLFEYFSETQRNKGNFPGRFSGRQFSNSRSEMNVSTLELGDSALYLCASSLEGLAAHEQFFGPGTRLTVL.